These 32 T cell receptor beta chains originate from one sample sequenced in a study of blood T cells in healthy people across ages. Primers used in a second PCR of about 6 to 11 cycles were a sample-barcoded 5' primer and a J-beta primer mix. TCRdb reprocessed the 5' RACE reads with MiXCR, giving one entry per CDR3 protein. Here the sample spans about 1.5 million distinct CDR3 sequences, roughly 43% being singletons. Sequencing input: blood. The receptors come from a woman aged 18-29 years in good health.

The J gene is TRBJ1-2, the V gene TRBV6-6, with D hard to call. In germline, CDR1 is MNHNY, CDR2 SVGAGI (reference sequence). V was pared by 5 bases and J by 1 base, with 8 bases between. This CDR3 is 13 amino acids long. CDR3 in amino acids: CASSDGYNYGYTF. The CDR3 region has the DNA TGTGCCAGCAGTGATGGTTATAACTATGGCTACACCTTC.

The chain recombines TRBV4-1 with TRBJ2-3; TRBD2 matches 8 bases. The CDR3 is 18 residues long. The junction had 15 bases not matched to a gene; V was cut back by 3 bases and J by 4 bases. In germline, CDR1 is MGHRA, CDR2 YSYEKL. The CDR3 is CASSHPLGREGFADTQYF. CDR3 coding DNA: TGCGCCAGCAGCCATCCTTTGGGACGGGAGGGCTTCGCAGATACGCAGTATTTT.

This chain uses TRBV28 with TRBJ2-5, with D unclear. Trimming removed 3 bases at V and 11 bases at J, with 22 bases between. CDR1 and CDR2 (germline): MDHEN, SYDVKM. This CDR3 contains 15 residues. DNA for the CDR3: TGTGCCAGCAGTTTGCGCCCGTTAGGCTACAATGAGCAGTACTTC. Residues: CASSLRPLGYNEQYF.

This clonotype has a count of ten or more. The gene calls are TRBV29-1 and TRBJ2-5; 7 bases agree with TRBD1. CDR3 size: 12 residues. The V gene's germline CDR1 is SQVTM and CDR2 ANQGSEA. In DNA, the CDR3 is TGCAGTGCAACTACAGGGGAAGAGACCCAGTACTTC. This codes for CSATTGEETQYF.

The chain recombines TRBV12-3 or TRBV12-4 with TRBJ2-5, with D possibly being TRBD1 (5 bases). The J call may be faulty, since TRBJ2-7 better matches the DNA end. The length of the CDR3 is 14 residues. CDR3 sequence (DNA): TGTGCCAGCACCAAAGGGGCTTCCAGCCACGAGCAGTACTTC. Protein: CASTKGASSHEQYF.

The sample holds a few counts of this clonotype. The V call is TRBV29-1, the J call TRBJ2-7; TRBD2 aligns across 12 bases. The J call is in doubt because the DNA end fits TRBJ2-5 better. CDR1 is SQVTM, CDR2 ANQGSEA, per germline. This CDR3 is built from 14 residues. The CDR3 is CSVARTSGEETQYF. CDR3 sequence (DNA): TGCAGCGTTGCAAGGACTAGCGGGGAGGAGACCCAGTACTTC.

This clonotype turned up a few times. A read error may explain this, as a much larger clone is one base away. This rearrangement joins TRBV7-2 to TRBJ2-5; D is undetermined. The CDR3 covers 13 residues. The germline CDR1 and CDR2 sequences are SGHTA and FQGNSA. V lost 5 bases and J 0 bases, leaving 7 bases between the germline ends. CDR3 protein: CASSGVHQETQYF. CDR3 coding DNA: TGTGCCAGCAGCGGAGTTCACCAAGAGACCCAGTACTTC.

This clonotype was seen a single time. The J gene is TRBJ2-1, the V gene TRBV7-2, with a tentative D call TRBD2 (6 bases). Germline V gene data show CDR1 as SGHTA and CDR2 as FQGNSA. With 1 base removed from V and 7 bases from J, the gap between germline ends came to 14 bases. The CDR3 spans 15 residues. The CDR3 sequence: CASSLEPAGRNEQFF. The CDR3 DNA is TGTGCCAGCAGCTTAGAGCCGGCGGGGCGGAATGAGCAGTTCTTC.

This chain joins TRBV9 and TRBJ2-1; D may be TRBD2 (5 bases). The CDR3 length is 16 residues. CDR1 and CDR2 from the germline V gene are SGDLS and YYNGEE. Trimming left V 8 bases short and J 2 bases short, with 20 bases between. CDR3 in DNA: TGTGCCAGTAAACACGTCAGCGGAGCCCCCTACAATGAGCAGTTCTTC. It yields the protein CASKHVSGAPYNEQFF.

Only a few counts were recorded for this clonotype. J is TRBJ2-1 and V is TRBV3-1; tentatively, D is TRBD2 (6 bases). Germline values: CDR1 LGHDT, CDR2 YNNKEL (reference sequence). Trimming cost V 11 bases and J 6 bases, with 14 bases left between them. This CDR3 region has 12 residues. For the CDR3, the DNA is TGTGCCGGCCCAGGAGGGGCCAATGAGCAGTTCTTC. Its translation: CAGPGGANEQFF.

This clonotype turned up a few times. The CDR3 nucleotides are TGTGCCAGCAGCTCCTCCGGGCTAAACTATGGCTACACCTTC. Amino acids: CASSSSGLNYGYTF. This chain connects TRBV5-5 to TRBJ1-2; D not certain. This CDR3 is built from 14 residues. With 3 bases removed from V and 2 bases from J, the gap between germline ends came to 11 bases. Germline V gene lookup returns CDR1 SGHKS and CDR2 YYEKEE (reference sequence). The full variable domain, in which reference TRBV5-5 and TRBJ1-2 provide the parts outside the CDR3, is DAGVTQSPTHLIKTRGQQVTLRCSPISGHKSVSWYQQVLGQGPQFIFQYYEKEERGRGNFPDRFSARQFPNYSSELNVNALLLGDSALYLCASSSSGLNYGYTFGSGTRLTVV.

This clonotype was counted only a few times. This chain joins TRBV12-3 or TRBV12-4 and TRBJ2-1, with TRBD1 as a possible D gene (5 bases). The CDR3 is 13 residues long. V was clipped by 7 bases and J by 7 bases, with 14 bases between them. The CDR3 is CASMGLGDNEQFF. The CDR3 region has the DNA TGTGCCAGCATGGGGCTAGGCGATAATGAGCAGTTCTTC.

The chain recombines TRBV18 with TRBJ2-7; no reliable D call. The CDR3 runs 12 residues. The germline V gene encodes CDR1 KGHSH and CDR2 LQKENI. V dropped 3 bases and J dropped 6 bases, with 9 bases sitting between them. CDR3 sequence (DNA): TGTGCCAGCTCACCCGGGTCGGCCGAGCAGTACTTC. Amino acid sequence: CASSPGSAEQYF.

V and J are TRBV4-3 and TRBJ2-3; D unclear. The CDR3 covers 15 residues. V dropped 0 bases and J dropped 4 bases, with 11 bases sitting between them. The germline V gene encodes CDR1 LGHNA and CDR2 YSLEER. CDR3 coding DNA: TGCGCCAGCAGCCAAGATCAAGGCCGGGCAGATACGCAGTATTTT. Translating gives CASSQDQGRADTQYF.

The rearrangement joins TRBV5-1 to TRBJ1-1; tentative D call: TRBD1 (6 bases). The CDR3 has 13 residues. V was cut by 2 bases and J by 6 bases, with 11 bases left in between. Germline V gene lookup returns CDR1 SGHRS and CDR2 YFSETQ. CDR3 sequence reads: CASSFLGAAEAFF. CDR3 sequence (DNA): TGCGCCAGCAGCTTCTTGGGGGCGGCTGAAGCTTTCTTT. Together with reference TRBV5-1 and TRBJ1-1, the CDR3 gives the full variable domain: KAGVTQTPRYLIKTRGQQVTLSCSPISGHRSVSWYQQTPGQGLQFLFEYFSETQRNKGNFPGRFSGRQFSNSRSEMNVSTLELGDSALYLCASSFLGAAEAFFGQGTRLTVV.

This chain connects TRBV11-1 to TRBJ2-3; D gene uncertain. V lost 5 bases and J 6 bases, leaving 6 bases between the germline ends. Germline lookup yields CDR1 SGHAT and CDR2 FQDESV (reference sequence). This CDR3 has 11 residues. For the CDR3, the DNA is TGTGCCAGCAGCAAGGTGGATACGCAGTATTTT. It translates to CASSKVDTQYF.

This clonotype was counted once. This sequence joins TRBV29-1 and TRBJ2-3; 9 positions match TRBD2. The CDR3 length is 17 residues. Trimming removed 3 bases from V and 6 bases from J; junction bases left unmatched: 16. Germline V gene data show CDR1 as SQVTM and CDR2 as ANQGSEA. The CDR3 DNA is TGCAGCGTTGATCGAGTAGCGGGGGAACTCACCCCGGATACGCAGTATTTT. Translation: CSVDRVAGELTPDTQYF.

This chain links TRBV12-3 or TRBV12-4 with TRBJ2-5; D is unresolved. The V end was cut by 5 bases, the J end by 11 bases, with 18 bases between. The CDR3 extends over 13 amino acids. CDR3 amino acids: CASSPLWVREQYF. The CDR3 DNA is TGTGCCAGCAGTCCCCTCTGGGTACGTGAGCAGTACTTC.

The rearrangement joins TRBV7-9 to TRBJ2-5; D might be TRBD2 (6 bases). The germline V and J ends were trimmed by 5 bases and 3 bases, with 16 bases remaining between them. CDR1 is SEHNR, CDR2 FQNEAQ, per germline (reference sequence). CDR3 length: 15 residues. CDR3: CASSVALADEETQYF. The CDR3 nucleotides read TGTGCCAGCAGCGTCGCACTAGCTGATGAAGAGACCCAGTACTTC. Together with reference TRBV7-9 and TRBJ2-5, the CDR3 gives the full variable domain: DTGVSQNPRHKITKRGQNVTFRCDPISEHNRLYWYRQTLGQGPEFLTYFQNEAQLEKSRLLSDRFSAERPKGSFSTLEIQRTEQGDSAMYLCASSVALADEETQYFGPGTRLLVL.

This chain joins TRBV4-3 and TRBJ2-1, with TRBD2 identical over 8 bases. The CDR3 runs 16 residues. Germline V lookup: CDR1 LGHNA, CDR2 YSLEER. V lost 5 bases to trimming and J lost 5 bases; unmatched junction nucleotides: 11. Written as DNA, the CDR3 is TGCGCCAGCAGCTACAAAGGGACTAGACTCGACAATGAGCAGTTCTTC. It codes for CASSYKGTRLDNEQFF.

V usage is TRBV10-3 and J usage is TRBJ2-1, with 7 positions matching TRBD1. Trimming at V came to 1 base and at J to 6 bases, leaving 3 bases not matched to a gene. Germline CDR1 ENHRY, CDR2 SYGVKD. The CDR3 has 14 residues. CDR3 amino acids: CAISEFGTANEQFF. Here the CDR3 DNA reads TGTGCCATCAGTGAGTTCGGGACAGCCAATGAGCAGTTCTTC.

This clonotype was counted only a few times. The chain couples TRBV18 to TRBJ1-4, with a tentative D call TRBD1 (5 bases). Germline values: CDR1 KGHSH, CDR2 LQKENI. CDR3 length: 14 residues. Trimming left V 6 bases short and J 8 bases short, with 16 bases between. The CDR3: CASSSRGDGEKLFF. The CDR3 bases are TGTGCCAGCTCTTCAAGGGGAGACGGCGAAAAACTGTTTTTT.

This clonotype was seen only once. DNA for the CDR3: TGTGCCAGCAGTTCTGTGGGGGGCTTGGAGCCCCAGCATTTT. Its protein is CASSSVGGLEPQHF. The chain links TRBV28 to TRBJ1-5, with a tentative D call TRBD1 (6 bases). Deletions cut 4 bases from V and 8 bases from J, with 15 bases between. This CDR3 is 14 amino acids long. Germline-derived CDR1 and CDR2 are MDHEN and SYDVKM.

This clonotype came up a few times. The chain employs TRBV11-2 and TRBJ2-7; 8 bases align to TRBD1. CDR1 is SGHAT and CDR2 is FQNNGV in the germline V gene. V shed 1 base, J shed 5 bases, and the junction held 7 bases outside the gene matches. There are 15 residues in the CDR3. In DNA form, the CDR3 reads TGTGCCAGCAGCTTAGTCCCAGGGGGCTACAACGAGCAGTACTTC. It is translated as CASSLVPGGYNEQYF.

With regard to this clonotype: The junction differs from germline at one of its ends, possibly a read error. The chain has TRBV10-2 and TRBJ1-1; 8 nucleotides line up with TRBD1. The CDR3 runs to 15 residues. Per germline, CDR1 WSHSY and CDR2 SAAADI. The CDR3 region is CACSLTGGRNTEAFF. CDR3 nucleotide sequence: TGCGCCTGCAGCCTAACAGGGGGAAGGAACACTGAAGCTTTCTTT.

The J gene is TRBJ2-3, the V gene TRBV9; D possibly corresponds to TRBD1 (6 bases). Trimming took 2 bases from V and 2 from J, leaving 18 bases between them. Germline values: CDR1 SGDLS, CDR2 YYNGEE. CDR3 length: 17 amino acids. CDR3 sequence (DNA): TGTGCCAGCAGCGTGGACAGCCGGCCGGGTCACACAGATACGCAGTATTTT. Translated: CASSVDSRPGHTDTQYF.

The chain employs TRBV27 and TRBJ1-5, with D unresolved. This CDR3 has 13 residues. V was pared by 5 bases and J by 7 bases, with 12 bases between. Germline-derived CDR1 and CDR2 are MNHEY and SMNVEV (reference sequence). The CDR3, as DNA: TGTGCCAGCAGTGGCGAGGAAGGCCAGCCCCAGCATTTT. Encoded protein: CASSGEEGQPQHF.

This clonotype was picked up a small number of times. The CDR3 DNA reads TGTGCCAGCGCAAGGAGGCAGGCCTACAATGAGCAGTTCTTC. Its translation is CASARRQAYNEQFF. The genes are TRBV7-2 and TRBJ2-1; perhaps TRBD2 as D (5 bases). The V gene's germline CDR1 is SGHTA and CDR2 FQGNSA. There are 14 residues in the CDR3. Trimming removed 8 bases at V and 2 bases at J, with 13 bases between.

The sample holds one count of this clonotype. The chain links TRBV24-1 to TRBJ1-2; 9 positions match TRBD1. This CDR3 contains 17 residues. The V gene's germline CDR1 is KGHDR and CDR2 SFDVKD. V shed 4 bases and J 4 bases; nucleotides not matched to a gene: 12. The CDR3 region has the DNA TGTGCCACCAGTGAATCCGGGACAGGGTCTTTGCGCTATGGCTACACCTTC. Translated: CATSESGTGSLRYGYTF.

This clonotype showed up just a few times. The V call is TRBV14, the J call TRBJ2-1; weak D call: TRBD2 (6 bases). Germline lookup yields CDR1 SGHDN and CDR2 FVKESK. The germline V and J ends were trimmed by 2 bases and 4 bases, with 15 bases remaining between them. CDR3 size: 16 residues. Written as DNA, the CDR3 is TGTGCCAGCAGCCAACTTCCCGGGAGCCTTTACAATGAGCAGTTCTTC. Translating gives CASSQLPGSLYNEQFF.

The chain is built from TRBV5-1 and TRBJ2-3, with 7 positions matching TRBD2. The CDR3 is made up of 14 amino acids. Per germline, CDR1 SGHRS and CDR2 YFSETQ. After removal of 4 bases from V and 7 bases from J, the junction contained 9 bases not matched to a gene. DNA of the CDR3: TGCGCCAGCAGCGTGGAGTACGGGGGGAATACGCAGTATTTT. Its translation: CASSVEYGGNTQYF.

This chain joins TRBV7-9 and TRBJ1-2; maybe TRBD1 (5 bases). In germline, CDR1 is SEHNR, CDR2 FQNEAQ (reference sequence). V was cut by 1 base and J by 7 bases, with 7 bases left in between. This CDR3 is 12 amino acids long. The CDR3 protein is CASSLGTRGYTF. Here the CDR3 DNA reads TGTGCCAGCAGCTTAGGGACACGTGGCTACACCTTC.